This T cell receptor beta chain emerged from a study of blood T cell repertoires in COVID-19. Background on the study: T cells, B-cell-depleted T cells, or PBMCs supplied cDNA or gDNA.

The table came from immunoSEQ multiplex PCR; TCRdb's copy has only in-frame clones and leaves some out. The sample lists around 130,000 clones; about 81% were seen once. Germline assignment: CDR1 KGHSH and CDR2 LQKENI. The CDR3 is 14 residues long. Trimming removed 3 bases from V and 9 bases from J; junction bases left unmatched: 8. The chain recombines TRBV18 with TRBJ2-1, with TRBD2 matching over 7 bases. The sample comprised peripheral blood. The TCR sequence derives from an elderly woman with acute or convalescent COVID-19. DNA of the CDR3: TGTGCCAGCTCACCCGGACTAGAGGCATTTGAGCAGTTCTTC. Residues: CASSPGLEAFEQFF.